This TCR beta chain was retrieved from a study of cytomegalovirus exposure and HLA in healthy donors. About the study: A preliminary data release comprised tens of millions of unique TCRs obtained from HLA-typed donors. Whole-study findings and limits: Within an earlier analysis, most TCR beta V segments proved productive either about 87% or about 30% of the time.

This PCR relied on a set of 60 Vbeta primers and 13 Jbeta primers. Clones were sequenced by immunoSEQ multiplex PCR, and TCRdb holds only the in-frame ones, with some missing. This sample yields approximately 160,000 clones, of which 60% to 85% are seen a single time; 2.5% to 3% belongs to the top ten. A few counts support this clone. As yet, its antigen is unknown. The junction and the germline gene differ at one end; a read error may be behind it. From germline, CDR1 is MGHRA and CDR2 YSYEKL. The CDR3 loop spans 14 amino acids. Though probably carrying unrecorded immune exposures, donors were nominally healthy at sampling.

The source is a woman aged 50 to 65 in good health and CMV-seropositive. V is TRBV4-1 and J is TRBJ1-2; TRBD1 matches 8 bases. Input material: PBMCs. The CDR3 sequence: CASSRQGTGEGYPF. As DNA, the CDR3 is TGCGCCAGCAGCCGCCAGGGGACAGGCGAGGGCTACCCCTTC.